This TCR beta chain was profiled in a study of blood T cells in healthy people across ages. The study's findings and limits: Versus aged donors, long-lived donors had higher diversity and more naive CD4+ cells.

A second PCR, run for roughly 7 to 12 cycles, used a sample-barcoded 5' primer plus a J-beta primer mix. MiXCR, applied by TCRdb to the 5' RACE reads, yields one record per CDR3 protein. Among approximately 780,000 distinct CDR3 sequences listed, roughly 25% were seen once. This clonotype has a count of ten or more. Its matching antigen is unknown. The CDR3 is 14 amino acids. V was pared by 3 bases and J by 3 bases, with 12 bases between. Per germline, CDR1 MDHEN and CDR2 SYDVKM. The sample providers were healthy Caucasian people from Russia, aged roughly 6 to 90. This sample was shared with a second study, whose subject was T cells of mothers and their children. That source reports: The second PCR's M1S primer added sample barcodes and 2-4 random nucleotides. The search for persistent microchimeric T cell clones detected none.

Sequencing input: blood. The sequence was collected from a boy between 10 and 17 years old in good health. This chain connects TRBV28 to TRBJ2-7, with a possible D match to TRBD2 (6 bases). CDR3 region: CASSLAGRNYEQYF. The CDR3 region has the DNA TGTGCCAGCAGTTTGGCGGGACGGAACTACGAGCAGTACTTC. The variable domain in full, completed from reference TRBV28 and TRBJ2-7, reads DVKVTQSSRYLVKRTGEKVFLECVQDMDHENMFWYRQDPGLGLRLIYFSYDVKMKEKGDIPEGYSVSREKKERFSLILESASTNQTSMYLCASSLAGRNYEQYFGPGTRLTVT.